The 6 T cell receptor beta chains below come from one sample, sequenced in a study of a mutant IDH1 vaccine in newly diagnosed glioma. Time point here: week 23, last vaccination. The content of each vaccine dose was 300 ug of mutant IDH1 20-mer peptide, and topical imiquimod accompanied it. The method was immunoSEQ multiplex PCR; TCRdb's version includes in-frame clones alone and lacks a portion of them. The sample contains fewer than 45,000 clones, around 74% of which appear only once. No cognate antigen is known for these TCRs. Sequencing was performed on PBMCs, taken from a glioma patient whose treatment included an IDH1 peptide vaccine. These receptors were taken from a man in his fifties with glioma.

The gene calls are TRBV7-6 and TRBJ1-1; 9 positions agree with TRBD1. The CDR3 is made up of 15 amino acids. V dropped 5 bases and J dropped 3; count of bases not matched to a gene: 7. Looked up from germline, CDR1 is SGHVS and CDR2 is FNYEAQ. CDR3 loop: CASSQGTGPDTEAFF. CDR3 sequence (DNA): TGTGCCAGCAGCCAAGGGACAGGGCCAGACACTGAAGCTTTCTTT.

This rearrangement joins TRBV30 to TRBJ1-2; D is ambiguous. CDR1 is GTSNPN and CDR2 is SVGIG in the germline V gene (reference sequence). The CDR3 sequence is 11 residues long. The CDR3 is CSTRSHYGYTF. The CDR3 coding sequence is TGTTCGACGAGGAGCCACTATGGCTACACCTTC.

This clone turned up a few times. This chain uses TRBV5-1 with TRBJ1-1, with TRBD1 identical over 7 bases. CDR1 and CDR2 from the germline V gene are SGHRS and YFSETQ. J gave up 0 bases and V 0 bases, and 2 bases lay outside the gene matches. The CDR3 extends over 15 amino acids. The DNA for the CDR3 is TGCGCCAGCAGCTTGGTAGGGGGCCTGAACACTGAAGCTTTCTTT. It is translated as CASSLVGGLNTEAFF.

The chain combines TRBV7-6 with TRBJ1-1; D is possibly TRBD1 (6 bases). The CDR3 runs 16 residues. Trimming stripped 5 bases from V and 0 bases from J, with 16 bases between. Germline V gene sequence: CDR1 SGHVS, CDR2 FNYEAQ. The CDR3 loop reads CASSREQGIMNTEAFF. The DNA for the CDR3 is TGTGCCAGCAGCCGAGAGCAGGGGATAATGAACACTGAAGCTTTCTTT.

Of note for this clone: Other DNA sequences in the same sample also yield this CDR3. The V and J genes are TRBV2 and TRBJ1-4, with D possibly TRBD1 on 6 matching bases. The V end was cut by 6 bases, the J end by 0 bases, with 11 bases between. CDR1 is SNHLY and CDR2 is FYNNEI in the germline V gene. The CDR3 consists of 15 residues. CDR3 sequence reads: CASRVRGATNEKLFF. The CDR3, as DNA: TGTGCCAGCAGGGTCAGGGGAGCAACTAATGAAAAACTGTTTTTT. Drawing the rest from reference TRBV2 and TRBJ1-4, the complete variable domain is EPEVTQTPSHQVTQMGQEVILRCVPISNHLYFYWYRQILGQKVEFLVSFYNNEISEKSEIFDDQFSVERPDGSNFTLKIRSTKLEDSAMYFCASRVRGATNEKLFFGSGTQLSVL.

On this clone: A much larger clone lies a single base off, so this may be a read error. Other DNA sequences in this sample translate to the same CDR3. The chain joins TRBV2 to TRBJ2-5; 13 positions agree with TRBD2. CDR3 length: 15 amino acids. Losses at the gene ends were 6 bases for V and 1 base for J; bases not matched to a gene: 2. The germline gives CDR1 SNHLY, CDR2 FYNNEI. In DNA, the CDR3 is TGTGCCAGCAGGGGGACTAGCGGGGCCCAAGAGACCCAGTACTTC. It specifies CASRGTSGAQETQYF.